This TCR beta chain was sequenced during a study of tumor-infiltrating lymphocytes in primary liver carcinoma. Background on the study: The patients included men and women who were aged 30 to 69 years. Tumors, staged T1-T3 N0M0, spanned about 4 to 10 cm.

A primer matching the constant region was used to make TCR beta cDNA from approximately 0.45 ug of total RNA. Investigators got TCR beta libraries out of three nested multiplex PCR rounds, done with slightly modified ARM-PCR. From the multiplex PCR reads, TCRdb called clonotypes with MiXCR, one entry per CDR3 protein. Of approximately 110,000 distinct CDR3 sequences listed, about 68% were seen once; the top ten hold around 9%. Starting material for RNA and DNA co-extraction consisted of about 20-30 mg of unsorted bulk tissue. The receptor was isolated from a woman in her sixties or seventies with primary liver carcinoma and hepatitis B virus infection. The sequenced sample consisted of liver tumor tissue from sampling region 1. This sample's subset: tumor region T1, superior pole.

CDR3 loop: CASSDQGYGYTF. In nucleotides, the CDR3 is TGTGCCAGCAGTGATCAAGGGTATGGCTACACCTTC. J is TRBJ1-2 and V is TRBV2; D call uncertain. Trimming removed 3 bases from V and 5 bases from J, with 7 bases in between. The CDR3 runs 12 residues. Germline values: CDR1 SNHLY, CDR2 FYNNEI.